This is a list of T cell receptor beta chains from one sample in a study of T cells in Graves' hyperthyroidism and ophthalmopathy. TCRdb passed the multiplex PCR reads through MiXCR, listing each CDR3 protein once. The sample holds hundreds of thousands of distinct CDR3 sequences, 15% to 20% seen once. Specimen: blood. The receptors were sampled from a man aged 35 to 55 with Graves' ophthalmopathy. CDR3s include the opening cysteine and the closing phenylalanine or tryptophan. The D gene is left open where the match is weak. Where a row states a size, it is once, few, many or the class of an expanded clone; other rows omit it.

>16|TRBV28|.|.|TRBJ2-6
CASIRGRDSGANVLTF
TGTGCCAGCATACGGGGCAGAGACTCTGGGGCCAACGTCCTGACTTTC
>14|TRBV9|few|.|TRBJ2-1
CASSLKRGYNEQFF
TGTGCCAGCAGCCTCAAGAGGGGGTACAATGAGCAGTTCTTC
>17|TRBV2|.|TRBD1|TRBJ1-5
CASRLARDRGLNEPQHF
TGTGCCAGCAGACTCGCCCGGGACAGGGGTCTTAACGAGCCCCAGCATTTT
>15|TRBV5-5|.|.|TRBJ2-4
CASSLRPEYQNIQYF
TGTGCCAGCAGCTTGCGGCCGGAATACCAAAACATTCAGTACTTC
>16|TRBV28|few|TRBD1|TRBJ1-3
CASSPGQGISGNTIYF
TGTGCCAGCAGTCCCGGACAGGGCATCTCTGGAAACACCATATATTTT
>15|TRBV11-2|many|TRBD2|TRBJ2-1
CASSPGLAAYNEQFF
TGTGCCAGCAGCCCGGGACTAGCAGCCTACAATGAGCAGTTCTTC
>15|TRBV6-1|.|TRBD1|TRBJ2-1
CASYRGGRAYNEQFF
TGTGCCAGCTACAGGGGTGGAAGGGCCTACAATGAGCAGTTCTTC
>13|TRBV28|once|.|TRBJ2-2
CASTTVNIGELFF
TGTGCCAGCACCACGGTGAACATCGGGGAGCTGTTTTTT
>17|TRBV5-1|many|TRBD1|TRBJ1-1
CASSFLRDRGPDTEAFF
TGCGCCAGCAGCTTCCTCCGGGACAGGGGGCCGGACACTGAAGCTTTCTTT
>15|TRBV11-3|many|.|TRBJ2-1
CASSLSMGFPSEQFF
TGTGCCAGCAGCTTATCGATGGGTTTCCCAAGTGAGCAGTTCTTC
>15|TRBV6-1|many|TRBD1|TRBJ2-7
CASSARDRGSYEQYF
TGTGCCAGCAGTGCCCGGGACAGGGGCTCCTACGAGCAGTACTTC
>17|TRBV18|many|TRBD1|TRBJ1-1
CASSPYRQGARITEAFF
TGTGCCAGCTCACCATATCGACAGGGGGCTCGCATTACTGAAGCTTTCTTT
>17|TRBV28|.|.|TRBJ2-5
CASSLPGIPRGGETQYF
TGTGCCAGCAGTTTACCCGGGATCCCCAGGGGCGGGGAGACCCAGTACTTC
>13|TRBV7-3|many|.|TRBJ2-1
CASSGEAYNEQFF
TGTGCCAGCAGCGGGGAGGCATACAATGAGCAGTTCTTC
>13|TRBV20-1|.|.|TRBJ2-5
CSARGPVQETQYF
TGCAGTGCTAGAGGTCCTGTACAAGAGACCCAGTACTTC
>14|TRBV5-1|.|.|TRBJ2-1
CASSLVPSYNEQFF
TGTGCCAGCAGCTTGGTTCCATCCTACAATGAGCAGTTCTTC
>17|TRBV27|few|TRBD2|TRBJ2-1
CASSPLGVGGPSNEQFF
TGTGCCAGCAGTCCCCTGGGGGTGGGAGGGCCGTCCAATGAGCAGTTCTTC
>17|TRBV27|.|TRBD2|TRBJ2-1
CASSPSPTSGSSDEQFF
TGTGCCAGCAGTCCCTCCCCGACTAGCGGGAGCTCGGATGAGCAGTTCTTC
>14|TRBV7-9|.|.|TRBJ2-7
CASSRGQAFYEQYF
TGTGCCAGCAGCCGAGGACAAGCTTTCTACGAGCAGTACTTC
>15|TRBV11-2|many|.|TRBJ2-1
CASSFGWSGYNEQFF
TGTGCCAGCAGCTTCGGGTGGTCGGGGTACAATGAGCAGTTCTTC
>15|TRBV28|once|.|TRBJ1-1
CASSERYRTNTEAFF
TGTGCCAGCAGTGAAAGGTACAGGACCAACACTGAAGCTTTCTTT
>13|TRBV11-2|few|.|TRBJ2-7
CASSLDRRREQYF
TGTGCCAGCAGCTTAGACCGTCGTAGGGAGCAGTACTTC
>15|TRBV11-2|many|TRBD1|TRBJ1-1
CASSLTGGAGTEAFF
TGTGCCAGCAGCTTGACAGGGGGCGCGGGGACTGAAGCTTTCTTT
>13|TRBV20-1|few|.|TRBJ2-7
CSARDLTKHEQYF
TGCAGTGCTAGAGATTTGACTAAACACGAGCAGTACTTC
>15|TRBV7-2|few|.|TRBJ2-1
CASSLIGGGRGEQFF
TGTGCCAGCAGCTTAATTGGGGGGGGCCGAGGTGAGCAGTTCTTC
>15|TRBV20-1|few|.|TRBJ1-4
CSARDGRLGGEKLFF
TGCAGTGCTAGAGACGGACGTCTAGGAGGTGAAAAACTGTTTTTT
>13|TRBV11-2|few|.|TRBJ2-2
CASSLSVVGELFF
TGTGCCAGCAGCTTATCTGTGGTTGGGGAGCTGTTTTTT
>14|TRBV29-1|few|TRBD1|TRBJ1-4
CSFTADRGGEKLFF
TGCAGCTTTACCGCGGACAGGGGCGGTGAAAAACTGTTTTTT
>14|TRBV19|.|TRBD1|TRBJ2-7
CASSRDRADYEQYF
TGTGCCAGTTCCAGGGACAGGGCAGACTACGAGCAGTACTTC
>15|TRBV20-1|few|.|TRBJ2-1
CSARGVTNSYNEQFF
TGCAGTGCTAGGGGGGTCACCAACTCCTACAATGAGCAGTTCTTC
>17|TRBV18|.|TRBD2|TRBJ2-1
CASSPRGAERGSVEQFF
TGTGCCAGCTCACCAAGGGGGGCGGAGCGGGGGTCCGTTGAGCAGTTCTTC
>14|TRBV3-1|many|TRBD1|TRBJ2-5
CASSQDTGGETQYF
TGTGCCAGCAGCCAAGACACAGGGGGAGAGACCCAGTACTTC
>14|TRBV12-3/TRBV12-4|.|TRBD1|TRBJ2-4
CASSSGQGRNIQYF
TGTGCCAGCAGTTCGGGACAGGGGCGGAACATTCAGTACTTC
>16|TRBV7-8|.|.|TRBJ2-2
CASSLLRLANTGELFF
TGTGCCAGCAGCTTATTGCGACTTGCGAACACCGGGGAGCTGTTTTTT
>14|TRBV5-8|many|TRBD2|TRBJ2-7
CASSLAGGRDEQYF
TGTGCCAGCAGCTTAGCGGGAGGGCGGGACGAGCAGTACTTC
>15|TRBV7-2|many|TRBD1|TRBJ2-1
CASSLGQGAIHEQFF
TGTGCCAGCAGCTTAGGACAGGGGGCCATCCATGAGCAGTTCTTC
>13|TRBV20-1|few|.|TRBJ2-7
CGVWDTLLGEQYF
TGCGGGGTATGGGACACTCTTCTTGGGGAGCAGTACTTC
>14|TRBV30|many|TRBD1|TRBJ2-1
CAWNRDRLYNEQFF
TGTGCCTGGAACCGGGACAGGCTTTACAATGAGCAGTTCTTC
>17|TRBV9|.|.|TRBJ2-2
CASSVAMGTTLPGELFF
TGTGCCAGCAGCGTAGCAATGGGAACCACTTTACCCGGGGAGCTGTTTTTT
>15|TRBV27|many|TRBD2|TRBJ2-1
CASSFTSGVVNEQFF
TGTGCCAGCAGTTTCACTAGCGGGGTTGTCAATGAGCAGTTCTTC
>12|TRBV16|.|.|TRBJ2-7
CASYAVGDEQYF
TGTGCCAGCTACGCGGTGGGCGATGAGCAGTACTTC
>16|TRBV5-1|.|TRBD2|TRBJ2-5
CASTQVERGPQETQYF
TGCGCCAGCACCCAGGTGGAGCGGGGCCCCCAAGAGACCCAGTACTTC
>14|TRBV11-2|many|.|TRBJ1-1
CASSNVDFWSEAFF
TGTGCCAGCAGTAATGTCGACTTCTGGTCTGAAGCTTTCTTT
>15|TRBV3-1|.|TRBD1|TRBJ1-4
CASSQTTGQAEKLFF
TGTGCCAGCAGCCAGACGACAGGGCAGGCTGAAAAACTGTTTTTT
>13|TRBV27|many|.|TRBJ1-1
CASSLSRATEAFF
TGTGCCAGCAGTTTATCCCGGGCCACTGAAGCTTTCTTT
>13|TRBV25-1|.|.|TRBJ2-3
CASSESVTDTQYF
TGTGCCAGCAGTGAATCGGTCACAGATACGCAGTATTTT
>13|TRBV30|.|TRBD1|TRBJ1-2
CAWNRDRNYGYTF
TGTGCCTGGAACCGGGACAGAAATTATGGCTACACCTTC
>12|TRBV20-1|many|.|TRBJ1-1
CSYGQLNTEAFF
TGCAGCTACGGACAGTTGAACACTGAAGCTTTCTTT
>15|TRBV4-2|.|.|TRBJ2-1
CASSQGRVMANEQFF
TGTGCCAGCAGCCAAGGTCGGGTCATGGCTAATGAGCAGTTCTTC
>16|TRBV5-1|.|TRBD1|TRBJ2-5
CASSKDRTGNRETQYF
TGCGCCAGCTCTAAAGATAGGACAGGGAATAGAGAGACCCAGTACTTC
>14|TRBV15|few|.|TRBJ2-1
CATSREGPYNEQFF
TGTGCCACCAGCAGAGAGGGTCCCTACAATGAGCAGTTCTTC
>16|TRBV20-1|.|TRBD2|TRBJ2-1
CSARDRSGRAGGEQFF
TGCAGTGCTAGAGATAGGAGCGGGAGGGCTGGTGGCGAGCAGTTCTTC
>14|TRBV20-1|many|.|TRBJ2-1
CSATGTSSYNEQFF
TGCAGTGCTACCGGGACAAGCTCCTACAATGAGCAGTTCTTC
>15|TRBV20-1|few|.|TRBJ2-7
CSARDPAAATREQYF
TGCAGTGCTAGAGATCCCGCGGCAGCAACCAGAGAGCAGTACTTC
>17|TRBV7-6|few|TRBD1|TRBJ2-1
CASSSPAGTGVYNEQSF
TGTGCCAGCAGCTCCCCCGCCGGGACAGGGGTTTACAATGAGCAGTCCTTC
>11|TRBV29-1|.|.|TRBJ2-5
CSVGPFGTQYF
TGCAGCGTTGGGCCCTTCGGGACCCAGTACTTC
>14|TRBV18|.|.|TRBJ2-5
CASSPTTGEETQYF
TGTGCCAGCTCACCAACGACAGGAGAAGAGACCCAGTACTTC
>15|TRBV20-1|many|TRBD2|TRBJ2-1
CSARATGTSGARQFF
TGCAGTGCTAGAGCGACCGGGACTAGCGGGGCGAGGCAGTTCTTC